The clone carrying this T cell receptor (beta chain) has only a few counts. Its antigen is undetermined. This sample was taken from a study of T cells after yellow fever vaccination. About the research overall: Libraries from low-cell-number fractions were prepared with the SMART-Seq v4 Ultra Low Input RNA kit.

The study made its TCR cDNA through 5'RACE template switching. That step introduced a universal primer site along with UMIs. TCRdb re-derived calls from the 5' RACE reads in MiXCR, one entry per CDR3 protein. This table holds some 120,000 distinct CDR3 sequences, roughly 15% found once. Germline CDR1 MNHNS, CDR2 SASEGT. V shed 9 bases and J 8 bases; nucleotides not matched to a gene: 11. The CDR3 contains 14 residues. Study-wide results and caveats: Subsequent booster samples again held most clones from primary vaccination (96% CD4, about 90% CD8).

The sequence was collected from a man aged 18 to 35 who received the YFV17D yellow fever vaccine. This sample comprised CD8+ T cells sorted from PBMCs, obtained 5 days after the yellow fever booster vaccination. The rearrangement links TRBV6-1 to TRBJ2-1, with 9 bases identical to TRBD1. The DNA for the CDR3 is TGTGCCAGTTCCGGGACAGGGAGGGTTTATGAGCAGTTCTTC. This sequence encodes CASSGTGRVYEQFF.